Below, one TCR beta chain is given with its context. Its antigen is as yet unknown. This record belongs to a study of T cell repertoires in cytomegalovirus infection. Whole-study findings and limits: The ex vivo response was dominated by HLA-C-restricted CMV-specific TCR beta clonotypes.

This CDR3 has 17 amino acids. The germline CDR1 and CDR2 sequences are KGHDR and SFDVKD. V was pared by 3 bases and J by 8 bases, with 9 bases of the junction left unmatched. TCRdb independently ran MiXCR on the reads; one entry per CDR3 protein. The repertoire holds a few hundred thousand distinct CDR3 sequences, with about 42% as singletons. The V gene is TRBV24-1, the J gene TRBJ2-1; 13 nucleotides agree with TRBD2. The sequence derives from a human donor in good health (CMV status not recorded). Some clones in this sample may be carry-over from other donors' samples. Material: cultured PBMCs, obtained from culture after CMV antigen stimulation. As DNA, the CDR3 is TGTGCCACCAGTGATCCTCGGACTAGCGGGAGTTTGGATGAGCAGTTCTTC. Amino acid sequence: CATSDPRTSGSLDEQFF.